A selection of T cell receptor beta chains follows, all from one sample in a study of blood T cell repertoires in COVID-19. Sequencing was performed with immunoSEQ multiplex PCR; in TCRdb, only in-frame clones are kept and a portion is missing. The sample holds about 130,000 clones, 70% to 85% seen once. Specimen: peripheral blood. Receptors were obtained from a man in his 60s who had recovered from COVID-19. Each CDR3 is given with its conserved first and last residue. Fields, in order: J gene, V gene, clone size, D gene, CDR3 protein, CDR3 DNA. A D gene is named only where the DNA matches it firmly. Clone size, where shown, is once, few, many, or a class for clones that have expanded.

>TRBJ2-5|TRBV18|NA|TRBD1
CASSPRDRGRETQYF
TGTGCCAGCTCACCACGGGACAGGGGGCGCGAGACCCAGTACTTC
>TRBJ2-7|TRBV28|NA|TRBD2
CASRGTGLAYEQYF
TGTGCCAGCAGAGGGACGGGACTAGCCTACGAGCAGTACTTC
>TRBJ1-1|TRBV5-1|NA|NA
CASSLGATYTEAFF
TGCGCCAGCAGCTTGGGGGCAACCTACACTGAAGCTTTCTTT
>TRBJ1-2|TRBV3-1/TRBV3-2|few|NA
CASSGDTFNYGYTF
TGTGCCAGCAGCGGGGACACCTTTAACTATGGCTACACCTTC
>TRBJ2-3|TRBV7-3|few|NA
CASSRGGGSYTQYF
TGTGCCAGCAGCCGCGGGGGCGGTTCCTATACGCAGTATTTT
>TRBJ1-1|TRBV7-2|NA|NA
CASSLDRWRRAGNSEAFF
TGTGCCAGCAGCTTAGATCGTTGGCGCAGGGCTGGGAATTCTGAAGCTTTCTTT
>TRBJ2-7|TRBV28|NA|TRBD1
CASSLTGPNEQYF
TGTGCCAGCAGTCTGACAGGGCCGAACGAGCAGTACTTC
>TRBJ2-2|TRBV19|NA|TRBD1
CASGQGTNTGELFF
TGTGCCAGTGGACAGGGAACGAACACCGGGGAGCTGTTTTTT
>TRBJ1-4|TRBV7-7|NA|TRBD1
CASSASGTGNEKLFF
TGTGCTAGCAGCGCCTCCGGGACAGGGAATGAAAAACTGTTTTTT
>TRBJ1-1|TRBV25-1|NA|TRBD1
CASSSKGDRGEAFF
TGTGCCAGCAGTTCCAAGGGGGACAGGGGTGAAGCTTTCTTT
>TRBJ1-1|TRBV20-1|NA|NA
CSAGQSRMAFF
TGCAGTGCTGGACAGTCGAGAATGGCTTTCTTT
>TRBJ2-5|TRBV5-1|NA|TRBD2
CASSLDPSGKETQYF
TGCGCCAGCAGCTTGGATCCTAGCGGGAAGGAGACCCAGTACTTC
>TRBJ2-3|TRBV12-3/TRBV12-4|NA|NA
CASSLWPDTQYF
TGTGCCAGCAGTTTATGGCCAGATACGCAGTATTTT
>TRBJ1-2|TRBV3-1/TRBV3-2|NA|TRBD1
CASSQGQGAGGYTF
TGTGCCAGCAGCCAGGGACAGGGGGCTGGTGGCTACACCTTC
>TRBJ2-7|TRBV27|NA|TRBD2
CASSLSTSGTYEQYF
TGTGCCAGCAGTTTATCGACTAGCGGAACCTACGAGCAGTACTTC
>TRBJ2-3|TRBV2|NA|NA
CASTAGTTTDTQYF
TGTGCCAGCACTGCCGGGACAACCACAGATACGCAGTATTTT
>TRBJ2-7|TRBV19|once|NA
CASSIDGGLNEQYF
TGTGCCAGTAGTATAGATGGAGGGCTCAACGAGCAGTACTTC
>TRBJ2-5|TRBV5-1|NA|NA
CASRGGAGEETQYF
TGCGCCAGCAGAGGGGGGGCGGGAGAGGAGACCCAGTACTTC